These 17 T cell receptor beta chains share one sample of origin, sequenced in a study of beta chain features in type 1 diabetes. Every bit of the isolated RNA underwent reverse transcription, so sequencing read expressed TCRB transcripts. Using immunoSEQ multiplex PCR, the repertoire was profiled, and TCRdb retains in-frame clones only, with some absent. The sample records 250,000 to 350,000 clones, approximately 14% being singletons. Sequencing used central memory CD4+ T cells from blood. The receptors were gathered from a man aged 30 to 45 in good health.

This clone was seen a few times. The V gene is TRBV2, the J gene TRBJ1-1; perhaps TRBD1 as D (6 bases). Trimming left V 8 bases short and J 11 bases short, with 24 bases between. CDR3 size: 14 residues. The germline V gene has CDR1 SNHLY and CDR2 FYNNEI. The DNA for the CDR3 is TGTGCCAGCGGATCCACAGGGACTATATCGGGTGCTTTCTTT. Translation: CASGSTGTISGAFF.

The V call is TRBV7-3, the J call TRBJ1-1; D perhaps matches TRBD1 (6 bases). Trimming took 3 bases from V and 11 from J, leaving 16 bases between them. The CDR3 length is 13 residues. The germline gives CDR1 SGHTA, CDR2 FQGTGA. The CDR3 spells CASSLGMYRDAFF. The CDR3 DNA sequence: TGTGCCAGCAGCTTGGGCATGTACAGGGACGCTTTCTTT. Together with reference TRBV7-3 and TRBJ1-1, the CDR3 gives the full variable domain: GAGVSQTPSNKVTEKGKYVELRCDPISGHTALYWYRQSLGQGPEFLIYFQGTGAADDSGLPNDRFFAVRPEGSVSTLKIQRTERGDSAVYLCASSLGMYRDAFFGQGTRLTVV.

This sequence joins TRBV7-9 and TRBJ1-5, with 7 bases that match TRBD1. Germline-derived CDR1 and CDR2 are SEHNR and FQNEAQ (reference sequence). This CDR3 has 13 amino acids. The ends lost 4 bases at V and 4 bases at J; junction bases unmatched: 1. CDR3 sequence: CASSSQGNQPQHF. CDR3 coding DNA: TGTGCCAGCAGCTCACAGGGGAATCAGCCCCAGCATTTT.

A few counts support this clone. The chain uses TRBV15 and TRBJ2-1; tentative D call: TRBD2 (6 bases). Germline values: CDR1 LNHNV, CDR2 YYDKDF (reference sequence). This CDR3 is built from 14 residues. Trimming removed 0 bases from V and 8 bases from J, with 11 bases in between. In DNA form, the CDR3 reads TGTGCCACCAGCAGAGATCTAGCGAACGATGAGCAGTTCTTC. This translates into CATSRDLANDEQFF.

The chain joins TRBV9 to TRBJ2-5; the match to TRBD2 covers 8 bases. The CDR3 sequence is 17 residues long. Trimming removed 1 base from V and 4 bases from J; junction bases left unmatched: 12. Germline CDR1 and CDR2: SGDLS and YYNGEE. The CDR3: CASSVTPTRGGGETQYF. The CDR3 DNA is TGTGCCAGCAGCGTAACGCCTACCCGGGGGGGAGGAGAGACCCAGTACTTC.

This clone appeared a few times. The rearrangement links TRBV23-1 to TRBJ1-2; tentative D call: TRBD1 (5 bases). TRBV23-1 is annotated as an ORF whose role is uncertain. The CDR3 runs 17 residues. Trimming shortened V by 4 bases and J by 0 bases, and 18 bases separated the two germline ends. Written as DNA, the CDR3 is TGCGCCAGCAGTCCCCCCAAGATACAGGATCCTAACTATGGCTACACCTTC. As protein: CASSPPKIQDPNYGYTF.

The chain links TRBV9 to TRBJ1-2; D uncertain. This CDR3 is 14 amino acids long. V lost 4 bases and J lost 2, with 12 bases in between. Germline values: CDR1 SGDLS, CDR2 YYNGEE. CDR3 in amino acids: CASSPRGANYGYTF. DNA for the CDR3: TGTGCCAGCAGCCCCCGGGGAGCAAACTATGGCTACACCTTC.

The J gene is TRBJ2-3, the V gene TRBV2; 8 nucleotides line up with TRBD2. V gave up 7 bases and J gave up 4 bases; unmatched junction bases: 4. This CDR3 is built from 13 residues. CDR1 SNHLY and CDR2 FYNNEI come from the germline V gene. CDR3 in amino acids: CASIAGIADTQYF. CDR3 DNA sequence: TGTGCCAGCATAGCGGGGATAGCAGATACGCAGTATTTT.

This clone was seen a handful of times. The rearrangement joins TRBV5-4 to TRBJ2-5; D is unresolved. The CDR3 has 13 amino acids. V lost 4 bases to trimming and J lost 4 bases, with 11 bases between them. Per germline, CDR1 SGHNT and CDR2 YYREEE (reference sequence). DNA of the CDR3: TGTGCCAGCAGCGGCCCGGCCCTAGAGACCCAGTACTTC. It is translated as CASSGPALETQYF.

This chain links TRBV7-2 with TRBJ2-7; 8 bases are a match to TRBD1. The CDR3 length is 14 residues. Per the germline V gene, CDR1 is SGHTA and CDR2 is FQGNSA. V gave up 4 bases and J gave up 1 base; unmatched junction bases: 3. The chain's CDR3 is CASSSGTGSYEQYV. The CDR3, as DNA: TGTGCCAGCAGCTCCGGGACAGGATCCTACGAGCAGTACGTC.

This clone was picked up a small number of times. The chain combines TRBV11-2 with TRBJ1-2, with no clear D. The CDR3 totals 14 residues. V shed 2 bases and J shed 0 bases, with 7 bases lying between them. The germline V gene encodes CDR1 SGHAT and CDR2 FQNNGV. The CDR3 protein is CASSLSSTNYGYTF. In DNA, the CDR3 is TGTGCCAGCAGCTTAAGTTCCACTAACTATGGCTACACCTTC.

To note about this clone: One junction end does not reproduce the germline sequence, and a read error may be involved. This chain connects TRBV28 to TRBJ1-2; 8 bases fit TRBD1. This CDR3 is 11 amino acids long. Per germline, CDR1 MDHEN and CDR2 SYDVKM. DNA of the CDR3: TGTGCCAGCAGTCCGCTGGGACAGGCGGTTTTC. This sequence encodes CASSPLGQAVF.

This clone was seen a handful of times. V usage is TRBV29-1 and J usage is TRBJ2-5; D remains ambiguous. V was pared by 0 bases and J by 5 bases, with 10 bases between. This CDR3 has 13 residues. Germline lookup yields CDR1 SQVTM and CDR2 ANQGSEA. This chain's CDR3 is CSVEDPGSETQYF. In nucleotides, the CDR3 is TGCAGCGTTGAAGATCCTGGTTCGGAGACCCAGTACTTC.

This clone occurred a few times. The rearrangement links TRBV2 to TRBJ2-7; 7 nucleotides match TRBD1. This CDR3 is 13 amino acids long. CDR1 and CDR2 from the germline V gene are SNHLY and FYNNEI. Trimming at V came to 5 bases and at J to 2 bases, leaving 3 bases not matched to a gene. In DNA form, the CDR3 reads TGTGCCAGCAGTCGACAGGGTCCCTACGAGCAGTACGTC. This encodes CASSRQGPYEQYV.

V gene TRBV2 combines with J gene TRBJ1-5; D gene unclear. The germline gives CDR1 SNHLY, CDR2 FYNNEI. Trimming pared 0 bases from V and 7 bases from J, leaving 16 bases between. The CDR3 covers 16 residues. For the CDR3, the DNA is TGTGCCAGCAGTGAAGCCCCCCCCGGGGTGGGACAGCCCCAGCATTTT. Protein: CASSEAPPGVGQPQHF. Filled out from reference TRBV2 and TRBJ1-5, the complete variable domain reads EPEVTQTPSHQVTQMGQEVILRCVPISNHLYFYWYRQILGQKVEFLVSFYNNEISEKSEIFDDQFSVERPDGSNFTLKIRSTKLEDSAMYFCASSEAPPGVGQPQHFGDGTRLSIL.

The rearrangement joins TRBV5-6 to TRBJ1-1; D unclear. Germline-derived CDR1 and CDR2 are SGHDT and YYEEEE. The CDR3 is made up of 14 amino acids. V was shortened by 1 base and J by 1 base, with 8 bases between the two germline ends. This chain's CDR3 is CASSLRMGNTEAFF. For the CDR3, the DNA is TGTGCCAGCAGCTTGAGGATGGGGAACACTGAAGCTTTCTTT.

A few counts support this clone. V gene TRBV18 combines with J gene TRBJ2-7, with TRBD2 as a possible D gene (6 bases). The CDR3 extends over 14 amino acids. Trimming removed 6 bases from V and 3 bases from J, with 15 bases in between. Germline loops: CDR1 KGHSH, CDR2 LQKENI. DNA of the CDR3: TGTGCCAGCTCCCCCGGGACGGAGGGCTACGAGCAGTACTTC. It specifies CASSPGTEGYEQYF.